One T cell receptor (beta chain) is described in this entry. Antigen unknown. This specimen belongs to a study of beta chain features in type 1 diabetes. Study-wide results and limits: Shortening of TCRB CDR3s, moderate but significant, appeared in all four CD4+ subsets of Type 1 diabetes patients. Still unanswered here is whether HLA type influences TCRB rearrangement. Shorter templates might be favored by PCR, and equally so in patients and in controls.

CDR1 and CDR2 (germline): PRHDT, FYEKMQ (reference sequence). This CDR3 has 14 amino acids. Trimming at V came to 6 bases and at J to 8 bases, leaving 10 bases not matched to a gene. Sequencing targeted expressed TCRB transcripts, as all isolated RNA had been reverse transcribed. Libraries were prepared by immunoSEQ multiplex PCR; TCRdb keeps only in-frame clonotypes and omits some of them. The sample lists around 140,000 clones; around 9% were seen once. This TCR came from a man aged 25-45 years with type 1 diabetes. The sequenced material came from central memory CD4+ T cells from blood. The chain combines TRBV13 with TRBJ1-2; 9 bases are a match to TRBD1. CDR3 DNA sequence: TGTGCCAGCAGATCCATGTGGGACAGGGTCGGCTACACCTTC. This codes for CASRSMWDRVGYTF.